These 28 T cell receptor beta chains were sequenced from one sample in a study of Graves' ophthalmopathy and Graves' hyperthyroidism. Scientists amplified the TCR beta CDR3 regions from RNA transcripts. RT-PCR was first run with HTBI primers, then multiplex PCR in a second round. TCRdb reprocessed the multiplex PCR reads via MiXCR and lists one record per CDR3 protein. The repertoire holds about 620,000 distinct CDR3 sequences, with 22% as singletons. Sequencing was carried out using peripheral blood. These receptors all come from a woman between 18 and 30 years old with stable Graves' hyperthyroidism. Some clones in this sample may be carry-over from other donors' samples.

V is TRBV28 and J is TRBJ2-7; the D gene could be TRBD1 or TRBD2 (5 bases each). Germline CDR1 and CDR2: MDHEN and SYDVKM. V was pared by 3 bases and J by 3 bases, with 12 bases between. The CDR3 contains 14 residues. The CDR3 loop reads CASSLRGNHYEQYF. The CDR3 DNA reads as TGTGCCAGCAGTTTGAGGGGAAACCACTACGAGCAGTACTTC.

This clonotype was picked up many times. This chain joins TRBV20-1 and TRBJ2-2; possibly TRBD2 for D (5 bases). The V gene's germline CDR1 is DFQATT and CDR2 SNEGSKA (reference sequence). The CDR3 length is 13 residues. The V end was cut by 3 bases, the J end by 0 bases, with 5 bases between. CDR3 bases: TGCAGTGCTAGCGGGACGAACACCGGGGAGCTGTTTTTT. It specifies CSASGTNTGELFF.

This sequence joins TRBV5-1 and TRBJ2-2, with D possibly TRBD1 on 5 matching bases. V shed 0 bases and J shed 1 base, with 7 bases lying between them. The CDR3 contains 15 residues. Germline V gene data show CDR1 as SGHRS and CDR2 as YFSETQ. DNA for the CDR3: TGCGCCAGCAGCTTGGGACAGCTGAACACCGGGGAGCTGTTTTTT. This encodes CASSLGQLNTGELFF.

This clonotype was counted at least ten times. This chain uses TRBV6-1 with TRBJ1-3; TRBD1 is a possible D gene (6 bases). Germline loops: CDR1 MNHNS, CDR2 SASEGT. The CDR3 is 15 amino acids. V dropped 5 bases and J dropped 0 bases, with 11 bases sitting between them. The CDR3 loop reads CASSQDRNSGNTIYF. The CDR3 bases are TGTGCCAGCAGTCAAGACAGGAACTCTGGAAACACCATATATTTT.

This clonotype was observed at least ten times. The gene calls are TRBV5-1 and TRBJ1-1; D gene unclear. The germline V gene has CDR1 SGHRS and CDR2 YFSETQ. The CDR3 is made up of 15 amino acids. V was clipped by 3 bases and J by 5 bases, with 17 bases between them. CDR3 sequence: CASSYGVDSGTEAFF. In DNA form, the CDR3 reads TGCGCCAGCAGCTACGGCGTAGATAGCGGGACTGAAGCTTTCTTT.

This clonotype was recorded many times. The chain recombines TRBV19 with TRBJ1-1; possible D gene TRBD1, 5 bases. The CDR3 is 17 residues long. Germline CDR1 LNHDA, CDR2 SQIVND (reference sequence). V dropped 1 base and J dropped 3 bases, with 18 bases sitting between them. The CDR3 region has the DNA TGTGCCAGTAGTATAGGTGTTAGGAAGGCAGGGTACACTGAAGCTTTCTTT. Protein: CASSIGVRKAGYTEAFF.

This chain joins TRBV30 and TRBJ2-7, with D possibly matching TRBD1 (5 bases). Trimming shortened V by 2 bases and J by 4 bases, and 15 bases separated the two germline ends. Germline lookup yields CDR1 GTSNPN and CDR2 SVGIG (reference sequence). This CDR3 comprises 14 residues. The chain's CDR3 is CAWSRAGNGYEQYF. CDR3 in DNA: TGTGCCTGGAGTAGGGCAGGGAATGGTTACGAGCAGTACTTC.

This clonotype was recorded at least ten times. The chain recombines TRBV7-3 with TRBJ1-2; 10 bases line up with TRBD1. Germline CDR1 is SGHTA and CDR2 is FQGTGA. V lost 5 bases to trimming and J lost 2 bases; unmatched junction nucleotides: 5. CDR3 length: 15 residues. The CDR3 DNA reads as TGTGCCAGCAGCCCGACAGGGGGCTCAAACTATGGCTACACCTTC. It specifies CASSPTGGSNYGYTF.

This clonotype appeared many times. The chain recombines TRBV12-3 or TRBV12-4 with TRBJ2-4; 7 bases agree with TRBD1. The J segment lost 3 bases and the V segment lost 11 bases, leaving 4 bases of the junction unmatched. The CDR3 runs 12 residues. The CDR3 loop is CACRTGKNIQYF. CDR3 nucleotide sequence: TGTGCCTGCCGGACAGGCAAAAACATTCAGTACTTC.

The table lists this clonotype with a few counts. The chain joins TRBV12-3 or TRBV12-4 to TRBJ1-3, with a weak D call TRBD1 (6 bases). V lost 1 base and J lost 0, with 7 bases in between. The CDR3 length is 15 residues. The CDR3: CASSLGQVSGNTIYF. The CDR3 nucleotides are TGTGCCAGCAGTTTAGGACAGGTCTCTGGAAACACCATATATTTT.

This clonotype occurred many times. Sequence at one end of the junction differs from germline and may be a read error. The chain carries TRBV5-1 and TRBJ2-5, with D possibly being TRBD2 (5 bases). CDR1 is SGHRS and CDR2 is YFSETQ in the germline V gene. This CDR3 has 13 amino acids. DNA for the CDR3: TGTGCCAGCAGCTCAGGTGGAGGAGAGACCCAGTACTTC. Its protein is CASSSGGGETQYF.

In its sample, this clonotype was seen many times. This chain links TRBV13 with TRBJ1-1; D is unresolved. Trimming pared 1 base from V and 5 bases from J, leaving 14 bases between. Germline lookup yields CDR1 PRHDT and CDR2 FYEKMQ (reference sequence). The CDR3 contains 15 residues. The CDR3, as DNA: TGTGCCAGCAGCTTAGCTGAAGGATTAAGGACTGAAGCTTTCTTT. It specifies CASSLAEGLRTEAFF.

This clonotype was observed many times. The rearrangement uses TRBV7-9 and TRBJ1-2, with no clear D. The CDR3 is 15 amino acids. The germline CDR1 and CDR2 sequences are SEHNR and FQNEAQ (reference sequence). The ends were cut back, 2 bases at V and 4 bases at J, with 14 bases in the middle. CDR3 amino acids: CASSLSLLDGYGYTF. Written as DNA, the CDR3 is TGTGCCAGCAGCTTAAGCCTCTTGGACGGCTATGGCTACACCTTC.

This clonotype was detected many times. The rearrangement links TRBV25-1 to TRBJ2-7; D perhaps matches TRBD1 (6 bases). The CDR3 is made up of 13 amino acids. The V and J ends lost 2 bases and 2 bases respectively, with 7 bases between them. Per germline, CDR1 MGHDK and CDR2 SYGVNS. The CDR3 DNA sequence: TGTGCCAGCAGTGAAACAGGGACCTACGAGCAGTACTTC. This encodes CASSETGTYEQYF.

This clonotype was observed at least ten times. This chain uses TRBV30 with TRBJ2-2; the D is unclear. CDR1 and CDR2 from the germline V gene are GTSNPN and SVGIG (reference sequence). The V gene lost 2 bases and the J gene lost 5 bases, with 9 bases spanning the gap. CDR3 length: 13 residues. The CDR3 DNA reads TGTGCCTGGAGTCCGACGGCTACCGGGGAGCTGTTTTTT. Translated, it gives CAWSPTATGELFF.

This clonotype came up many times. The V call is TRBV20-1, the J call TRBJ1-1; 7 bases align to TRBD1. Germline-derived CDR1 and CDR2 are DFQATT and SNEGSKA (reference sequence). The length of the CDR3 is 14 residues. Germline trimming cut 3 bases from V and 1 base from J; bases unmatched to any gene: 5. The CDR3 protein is CSARKGAGNTEAFF. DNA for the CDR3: TGCAGTGCTAGGAAGGGGGCGGGGAACACTGAAGCTTTCTTT.

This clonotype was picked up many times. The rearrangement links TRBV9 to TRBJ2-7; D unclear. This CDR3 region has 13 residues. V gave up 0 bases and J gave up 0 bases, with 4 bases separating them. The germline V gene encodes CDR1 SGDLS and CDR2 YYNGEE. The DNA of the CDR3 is TGTGCCAGCAGCGTAGGACACTCCTACGAGCAGTACTTC. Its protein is CASSVGHSYEQYF.

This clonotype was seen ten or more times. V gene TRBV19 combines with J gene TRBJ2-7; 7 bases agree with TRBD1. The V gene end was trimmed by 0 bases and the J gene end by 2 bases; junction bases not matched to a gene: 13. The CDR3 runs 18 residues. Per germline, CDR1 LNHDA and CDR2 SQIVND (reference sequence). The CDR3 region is CASSIDPIGQAPAYEQYF. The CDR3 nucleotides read TGTGCCAGTAGTATAGATCCCATCGGACAGGCCCCGGCCTACGAGCAGTACTTC.

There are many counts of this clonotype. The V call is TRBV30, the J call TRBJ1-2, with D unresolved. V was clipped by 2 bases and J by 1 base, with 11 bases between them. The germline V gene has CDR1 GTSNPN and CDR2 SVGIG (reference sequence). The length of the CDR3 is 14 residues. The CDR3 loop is CAWSLLEINYGYTF. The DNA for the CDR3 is TGTGCCTGGAGTTTGCTAGAGATTAACTATGGCTACACCTTC.

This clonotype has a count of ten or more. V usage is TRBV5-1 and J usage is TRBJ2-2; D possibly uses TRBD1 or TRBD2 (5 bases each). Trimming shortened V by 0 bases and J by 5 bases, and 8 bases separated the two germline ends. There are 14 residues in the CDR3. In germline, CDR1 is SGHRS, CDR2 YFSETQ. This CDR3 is CASSLGGSTGELFF. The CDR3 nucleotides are TGCGCCAGCAGCTTGGGGGGGTCGACCGGGGAGCTGTTTTTT.

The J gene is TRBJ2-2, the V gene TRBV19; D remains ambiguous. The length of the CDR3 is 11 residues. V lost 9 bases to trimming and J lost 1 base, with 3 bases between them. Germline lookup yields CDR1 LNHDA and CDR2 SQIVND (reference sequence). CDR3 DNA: TGTGCCAGCCAGAACACCGGGGAGCTGTTTTTT. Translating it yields CASQNTGELFF.

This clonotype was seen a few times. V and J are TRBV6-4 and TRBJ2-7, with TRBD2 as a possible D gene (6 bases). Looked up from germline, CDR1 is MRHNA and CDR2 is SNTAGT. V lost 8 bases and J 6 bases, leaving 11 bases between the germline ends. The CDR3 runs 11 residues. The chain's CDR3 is CASQWRAEQYF. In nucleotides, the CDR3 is TGTGCCAGCCAGTGGAGGGCCGAGCAGTACTTC.

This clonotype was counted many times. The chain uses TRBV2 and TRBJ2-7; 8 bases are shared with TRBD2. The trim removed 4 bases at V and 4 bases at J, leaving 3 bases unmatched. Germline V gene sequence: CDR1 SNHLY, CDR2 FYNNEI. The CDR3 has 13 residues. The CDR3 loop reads CASSASGLYEQYF. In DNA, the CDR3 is TGTGCCAGCAGTGCTAGCGGGTTGTACGAGCAGTACTTC.

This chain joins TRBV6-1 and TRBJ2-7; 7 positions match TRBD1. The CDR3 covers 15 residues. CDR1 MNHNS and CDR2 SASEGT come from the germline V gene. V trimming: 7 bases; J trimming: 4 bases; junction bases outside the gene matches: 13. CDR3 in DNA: TGTGCCAGCACGAGAGGGCGACAGGGCCTTTACGAGCAGTACTTC. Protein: CASTRGRQGLYEQYF.

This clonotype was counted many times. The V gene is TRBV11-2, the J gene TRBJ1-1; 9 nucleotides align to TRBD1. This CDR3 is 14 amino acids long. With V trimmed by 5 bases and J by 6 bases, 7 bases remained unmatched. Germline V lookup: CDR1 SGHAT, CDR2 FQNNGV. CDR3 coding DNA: TGTGCCAGCAGCACCGGGACAGGGCCCCCTGAAGCTTTCTTT. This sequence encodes CASSTGTGPPEAFF.

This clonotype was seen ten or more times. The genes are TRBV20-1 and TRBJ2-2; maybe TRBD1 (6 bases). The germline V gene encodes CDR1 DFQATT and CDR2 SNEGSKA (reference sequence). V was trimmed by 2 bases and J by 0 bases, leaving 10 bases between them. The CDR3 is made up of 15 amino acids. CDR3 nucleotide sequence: TGCAGTGCTAGAAAAGGGGGAACGAACACCGGGGAGCTGTTTTTT. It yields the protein CSARKGGTNTGELFF.

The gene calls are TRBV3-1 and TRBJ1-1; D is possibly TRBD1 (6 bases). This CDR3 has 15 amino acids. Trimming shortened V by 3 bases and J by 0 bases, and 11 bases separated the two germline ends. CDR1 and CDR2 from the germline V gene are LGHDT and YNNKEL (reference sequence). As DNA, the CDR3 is TGTGCCAGCAGCCACTACACAGGGTTGAACACTGAAGCTTTCTTT. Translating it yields CASSHYTGLNTEAFF.

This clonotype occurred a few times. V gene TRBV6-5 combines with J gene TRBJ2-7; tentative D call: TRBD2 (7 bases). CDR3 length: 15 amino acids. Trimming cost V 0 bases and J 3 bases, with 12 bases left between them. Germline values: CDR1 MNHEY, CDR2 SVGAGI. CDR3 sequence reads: CASSYSGGGVYEQYF. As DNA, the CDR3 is TGTGCCAGCAGTTACTCGGGGGGGGGCGTCTACGAGCAGTACTTC.